This TCR beta chain was sequenced in a study of Ad26.COV2.S vaccination and SARS-CoV-2 variants. J gave up 2 bases and V 4 bases, and 3 bases lay outside the gene matches. The CDR3 has 15 amino acids. Looked up from germline, CDR1 is SGHDN and CDR2 is FVKESK. The sample's treatment: 15 to 20 received Ad26.COV2.S at low or high dose, single or two shots; 5 received placebo; per-sample allocation not given. Repertoires come from day 63 after the first vaccine or placebo injection. Profiling relied on immunoSEQ multiplex PCR, and the TCRdb table lists in-frame clones only, not all of them. Of some 400,000 clones in the sample, about 89% were seen once.

This chain connects TRBV14 to TRBJ2-1; TRBD2 aligns across 9 bases. The sequence was collected from a person aged 18-60 years who received the Ad26.COV2.S COVID-19 vaccine or a placebo. The source material was peripheral blood, sampled in a trial of Ad26.COV2.S vaccine versus placebo. CDR3 DNA: TGTGCCAGCAGCCCGGGACTAGCCCCCTACAATGAGCAGTTCTTC. Protein product: CASSPGLAPYNEQFF.